The 25 T cell receptor beta chains presented below share a single source sample, sequenced in a study of CD8 T cells in Susac syndrome. Roughly 0.45 to 1 ug RNA was reverse transcribed with random hexamers. TCRdb analysed the immunoSEQ multiplex PCR reads with MiXCR anew, one entry per CDR3 protein. The table lists some 200,000 distinct CDR3 sequences, 95% of them singletons, with roughly 0.09% in the top ten. Sequencing was carried out using CD4+ T cells from PBMCs. The receptors stem from a human donor with multiple sclerosis.

The chain couples TRBV27 to TRBJ2-2, with D tentatively TRBD2 (5 bases). Between the trimmed V and J ends, which lost 4 bases and 8 bases, there was a span of 8 bases. The germline CDR1 and CDR2 sequences are MNHEY and SMNVEV (reference sequence). The CDR3 covers 12 residues. The CDR3 reads CASSSPGGELFF. The CDR3 DNA follows: TGTGCCAGCAGTTCCCCGGGAGGGGAGCTGTTTTTT.

The chain's CDR3 is CASSLSGNRGYTF. In nucleotides, the CDR3 is TGTGCCAGCAGTTTGTCGGGGAATAGAGGCTACACCTTC. V gene TRBV12-3 or TRBV12-4 combines with J gene TRBJ1-2; D gene ambiguous. The V end lost 3 bases, the J end lost 8 bases, and 13 bases lay between the germline ends. This CDR3 comprises 13 residues.

The V gene is TRBV3-1, the J gene TRBJ2-3; D remains unclear. Trimming left V 0 bases short and J 11 bases short, with 18 bases between. The CDR3 length is 15 residues. Germline V gene lookup returns CDR1 LGHDT and CDR2 YNNKEL (reference sequence). In nucleotides, the CDR3 is TGTGCCAGCAGCCAAGATCGTGTTCCGAGCCGCGAGCAGTATTTT. As protein: CASSQDRVPSREQYF.

This clonotype was seen only once. This chain links TRBV7-9 with TRBJ1-4, with D unclear. The length of the CDR3 is 16 residues. In germline, CDR1 is SEHNR, CDR2 FQNEAQ (reference sequence). With 4 bases removed from V and 0 bases from J, the gap between germline ends came to 12 bases. The CDR3 is CASSYGSLTTNEKLFF. The CDR3, as DNA: TGTGCCAGCAGCTACGGGTCCCTTACAACTAATGAAAAACTGTTTTTT.

The chain employs TRBV19 and TRBJ1-2; D call uncertain. The CDR3 runs to 12 residues. V was cut by 10 bases and J by 8 bases, with 17 bases left in between. The germline CDR1 and CDR2 sequences are LNHDA and SQIVND (reference sequence). The CDR3 sequence is CATSRGSGGYTF. CDR3 nucleotides: TGTGCCACCTCGAGAGGGTCAGGCGGCTACACCTTC.

The rearrangement joins TRBV20-1 to TRBJ2-5; no clear D gene. V dropped 1 base and J dropped 2 bases, with 11 bases sitting between them. The CDR3 spans 14 residues. Germline CDR1 reads DFQATT; CDR2 reads SNEGSKA (reference sequence). The CDR3 loop reads CSARVPGRQETQYF. DNA for the CDR3: TGCAGTGCTAGAGTACCGGGTAGGCAAGAGACCCAGTACTTC.

The V and J genes are TRBV4-1 and TRBJ1-2, with D possibly being TRBD1 (6 bases). V was clipped by 0 bases and J by 6 bases, with 26 bases between them. This CDR3 comprises 19 residues. From germline, CDR1 is MGHRA and CDR2 YSYEKL. CDR3 sequence (DNA): TGCGCCAGCAGCCAAGATCTAGGTACCAGGGGCCCCTTCCAGCATGGCTACACCTTC. This codes for CASSQDLGTRGPFQHGYTF.

The gene calls are TRBV7-2 and TRBJ1-2, with 7 positions matching TRBD1. CDR3 length: 14 residues. The J segment lost 7 bases and the V segment lost 5 bases, leaving 10 bases of the junction unmatched. The germline gives CDR1 SGHTA, CDR2 FQGNSA. In DNA form, the CDR3 reads TGTGCCAGCAGCCGACAGGGCTCGGCGGGTGGCTACACCTTC. Its translation: CASSRQGSAGGYTF.

The V gene is TRBV5-1, the J gene TRBJ2-1; tentative D call: TRBD2 (6 bases). Trimming stripped 3 bases from V and 6 bases from J, with 22 bases between. Germline values: CDR1 SGHRS, CDR2 YFSETQ. CDR3 length: 17 residues. The CDR3 DNA follows: TGCGCCAGCAGCTCTGGAGGGCTAGCGAGGGGCTCCAATGAGCAGTTCTTC. This gives the protein CASSSGGLARGSNEQFF.

J is TRBJ2-7 and V is TRBV29-1; D unresolved. Trimming shortened V by 4 bases and J by 5 bases, and 12 bases separated the two germline ends. The V gene's germline CDR1 is SQVTM and CDR2 ANQGSEA. This CDR3 comprises 12 residues. CDR3 residues: CSVAWVFHEQYF. Written as DNA, the CDR3 is TGCAGCGTTGCTTGGGTCTTCCACGAGCAGTACTTC.

This rearrangement joins TRBV18 to TRBJ1-1; D not resolved. The CDR3 is 14 amino acids. Trimming removed 0 bases from V and 6 bases from J, with 11 bases in between. Germline CDR1 reads KGHSH; CDR2 reads LQKENI. The CDR3 bases are TGTGCCAGCTCACCACCGTCGGGAGGGCCTGAAGCTTTCTTT. Protein: CASSPPSGGPEAFF. Full variable domain (missing parts from reference TRBV18 and TRBJ1-1): NAGVMQNPRHLVRRRGQEARLRCSPMKGHSHVYWYRQLPEEGLKFMVYLQKENIIDESGMPKERFSAEFPKEGPSILRIQQVVRGDSAAYFCASSPPSGGPEAFFGQGTRLTVV.

This sequence joins TRBV5-4 and TRBJ1-1, with a weak D call TRBD1 (5 bases). This CDR3 contains 15 residues. V was clipped by 0 bases and J by 4 bases, with 13 bases between them. The germline gives CDR1 SGHNT, CDR2 YYREEE (reference sequence). CDR3 DNA: TGTGCCAGCAGCTTGGAGGCGGGGGAGGGCACTGAAGCTTTCTTT. Translation: CASSLEAGEGTEAFF. Combining the CDR3 with reference TRBV5-4 and TRBJ1-1 gives the whole variable domain ETGVTQSPTHLIKTRGQQVTLRCSSQSGHNTVSWYQQALGQGPQFIFQYYREEENGRGNFPPRFSGLQFPNYSSELNVNALELDDSALYLCASSLEAGEGTEAFFGQGTRLTVV.

This clonotype was observed once. V gene TRBV12-5 combines with J gene TRBJ1-2; no clear D. Trimming shortened V by 5 bases and J by 5 bases, and 15 bases separated the two germline ends. The CDR3 length is 14 residues. Germline V CDR1 and CDR2: LGHNT, FRNRAP. CDR3 nucleotides: TGTGCTAGTGGTACACAATCCAGTGTTTATGGCTACACCTTC. It encodes CASGTQSSVYGYTF.

The chain carries TRBV5-6 and TRBJ1-1; D may be TRBD1 (6 bases). The CDR3 consists of 18 residues. With 4 bases removed from V and 2 bases from J, the gap between germline ends came to 24 bases. Germline CDR1 SGHDT, CDR2 YYEEEE. The CDR3 region is CASSRETGGRMFNTEAFF. For the CDR3, the DNA is TGTGCCAGCAGCAGGGAGACAGGAGGACGCATGTTCAACACTGAAGCTTTCTTT.

The chain recombines TRBV6-5 with TRBJ2-7, with D uncertain. V lost 6 bases and J lost 5, with 11 bases in between. Germline V gene data show CDR1 as MNHEY and CDR2 as SVGAGI. The CDR3 length is 12 residues. CDR3 sequence (DNA): TGTGCCAGCAGCAACCCTAGGGACGAGCAGTACTTC. Translation: CASSNPRDEQYF.

J is TRBJ2-5 and V is TRBV29-1, with D tentatively TRBD2 (7 bases). Germline lookup yields CDR1 SQVTM and CDR2 ANQGSEA. V was shortened by 5 bases and J by 2 bases, with 12 bases between the two germline ends. This CDR3 has 13 amino acids. The CDR3 reads CSVRGANQETQYF. CDR3 nucleotides: TGCAGCGTTCGGGGGGCCAATCAAGAGACCCAGTACTTC.

This chain uses TRBV12-3 or TRBV12-4 with TRBJ1-1, with no clear D. Trimming stripped 1 base from V and 3 bases from J, with 6 bases between. The CDR3 has 13 amino acids. As DNA, the CDR3 is TGTGCCAGCAGTTTAGATGGCGACACTGAAGCTTTCTTT. This gives the protein CASSLDGDTEAFF.

The chain recombines TRBV7-9 with TRBJ2-1, with 8 bases identical to TRBD1. V was clipped by 5 bases and J by 10 bases; unmatched bases: 19. CDR1 is SEHNR, CDR2 FQNEAQ, per germline (reference sequence). The CDR3 has 17 residues. CDR3 region: CASSIRGPPYREMEQFF. Here the CDR3 DNA reads TGTGCCAGCAGCATCAGGGGGCCACCCTATAGAGAAATGGAGCAGTTCTTC.

V usage is TRBV12-3 or TRBV12-4 and J usage is TRBJ1-6, with D possibly TRBD1 on 5 matching bases. The CDR3 has 17 residues. V lost 7 bases and J 0 bases, leaving 16 bases between the germline ends. The CDR3 reads CASTLGRLSSYNSPLHF. The CDR3, as DNA: TGTGCCAGCACCCTGGGACGGCTAAGCTCCTATAATTCACCCCTCCACTTT.

This chain uses TRBV9 with TRBJ2-2; no definite D call. V was pared by 1 base and J by 9 bases, with 4 bases between. This CDR3 comprises 11 residues. From germline, CDR1 is SGDLS and CDR2 YYNGEE. The CDR3 sequence: CASSVLRELFF. CDR3 in DNA: TGTGCCAGCAGCGTACTCCGGGAGCTGTTTTTT.

The chain couples TRBV29-1 to TRBJ2-1, with a tentative D call TRBD2 (6 bases). This CDR3 has 14 amino acids. Germline V gene lookup returns CDR1 SQVTM and CDR2 ANQGSEA. The V end lost 0 bases, the J end lost 9 bases, and 15 bases lay between the germline ends. The CDR3 DNA sequence: TGCAGCGTTGAAGAAGGAAGTCGGGAGATTGAGCAGTTCTTC. Encoded protein: CSVEEGSREIEQFF.

The chain links TRBV20-1 to TRBJ1-2; D is undetermined. The ends were cut back, 0 bases at V and 8 bases at J, with 13 bases in the middle. In germline, CDR1 is DFQATT, CDR2 SNEGSKA (reference sequence). This CDR3 spans 13 amino acids. CDR3 protein: CSARDRLSSGYTF. CDR3 in DNA: TGCAGTGCTAGAGACAGGCTGTCTTCCGGCTACACCTTC.

The gene calls are TRBV12-3 or TRBV12-4 and TRBJ1-1; weak D call: TRBD1 (6 bases). V shed 7 bases and J shed 10 bases, with 22 bases lying between them. The CDR3 sequence is 14 residues long. DNA for the CDR3: TGTGCCAGCACCCTACTTCAGACAGGAAAATCAGCTTTCTTT. As protein: CASTLLQTGKSAFF.

V is TRBV2 and J is TRBJ1-1; D uncertain. The CDR3 consists of 13 residues. The V end was cut by 4 bases, the J end by 6 bases, with 12 bases between. Germline V gene sequence: CDR1 SNHLY, CDR2 FYNNEI. This CDR3 is CASSVDMGAEAFF. CDR3 in DNA: TGTGCCAGCAGTGTAGACATGGGCGCTGAAGCTTTCTTT.

The gene calls are TRBV7-8 and TRBJ2-7; 8 bases fit TRBD2. The germline CDR1 and CDR2 sequences are SGHVS and FQNEAQ. The CDR3 is 15 residues long. Trimming cost V 6 bases and J 6 bases; bases outside gene matches: 13. Here the CDR3 reads CASRLKRGGRFEQYF. In nucleotides, the CDR3 is TGTGCCAGCAGGCTTAAACGGGGGGGCCGTTTCGAGCAGTACTTC.